The TCR beta chain under discussion was sequenced for a study of cytomegalovirus exposure and HLA in healthy donors. For the study at large: The roughly 100 million unique TCR beta sequences, from approximately 170 million T cells, were found by an earlier analysis.

Notes on this clone: Its antigen is unknown.

Findings and caveats of the study: Cytomegalovirus-associated TCR beta chains were listed, numbering some 170.

PCR primers comprised 60 Vbeta and 13 Jbeta primers. Libraries were prepared by immunoSEQ multiplex PCR; TCRdb keeps only in-frame clonotypes and omits some of them. The listing records under 100,000 clones. The J segment lost 3 bases and the V segment lost 3 bases, leaving 7 bases of the junction unmatched. CDR1 is SEHNR, CDR2 FQNEAQ, per germline (reference sequence). CDR3 length: 15 amino acids. The sample comprised PBMCs. The sequence was collected from a young man in good health and CMV-seronegative. The chain has TRBV7-9 and TRBJ2-5; TRBD1 matches at 7 bases. As DNA, the CDR3 is TGTGCCAGCAGCTTGTCACAGGGGATGAAAGAGACCCAGTACTTC. As protein: CASSLSQGMKETQYF.